This T cell receptor beta chain is drawn from a study of regulatory T cells in long-lasting Graves disease. The study, taken as a whole, reports: Persistent disease was characterized by preferential usage of TRBV28, TRBJ1-2 and TRBJ2-5.

This clonotype occurred many times. Its antigen remains unknown. CDR1 MNHNS and CDR2 SASEGT come from the germline V gene. The ends were cut back, 2 bases at V and 5 bases at J, with 4 bases in the middle. This CDR3 has 13 amino acids. Relying on iRepertoire HTBI primers and Arm-PCR of CDR3 regions, the team built TCR beta libraries. TCRdb reprocessed the multiplex PCR reads with MiXCR, giving one entry per CDR3 protein. The data hold 200,000 to 250,000 distinct CDR3 sequences, with around 18% observed a single time. Noted time point: newly diagnosed GD, antithyroid drugs for less than 3 months. RNA extracted from PBMCs served as the sequencing template. The patients were enrolled through endocrinology in Xi'an, China. Approximately 8.3 milliliters of peripheral blood went into EDTA tubes.

V is TRBV6-1 and J is TRBJ1-6; D gene uncertain. The receptor comes from a female donor with Graves disease. This material consisted of peripheral blood mononuclear cells (PBMCs), taken at new diagnosis, from a patient treated with antithyroid drugs. The CDR3 loop reads CASSERNNSPLHF. DNA for the CDR3: TGTGCCAGCAGTGAAAGGAATAATTCACCCCTCCACTTT.